This T cell receptor (beta chain) was observed in a study of graft-versus-host responses after intestinal transplantation. Study results and limitations: Recipient marrow contained GvH clones, some of which appeared first in ileum or blood. Early after transplant, HvG clones declined as circulating GvH clones peaked.

Of note for this clone: Its specificity is not known.

The CDR3 extends over 17 amino acids. Looked up from germline, CDR1 is WNHNN and CDR2 is SYGVQD (reference sequence). The V segment lost 6 bases and the J segment 3 bases; nucleotides outside the gene matches: 16. The protocol was immunoSEQ multiplex PCR, while the TCRdb copy is restricted to in-frame clones and leaves out a portion. Among about 99,000 clones listed, over 85% were seen once. The source is a human donor who received an intestinal transplant. The sequencing used unstimulated CD8+ T cells sorted from spleen or lymph node cells, collected before intestinal transplant. The V and J genes are TRBV10-1 and TRBJ1-2; 7 bases are shared with TRBD1. The CDR3 loop reads CASSHFGTVENHYGYTF. In nucleotides, the CDR3 is TGCGCCAGCAGCCACTTCGGGACAGTGGAAAACCACTATGGCTACACCTTC.